The rows below give T cell receptor beta chains drawn from one sample of a study of blood T cell repertoires in COVID-19. Clones were read by immunoSEQ multiplex PCR, and TCRdb kept only the in-frame ones, dropping some. This table holds roughly 100,000 clones, around nine tenths found once. The specimen was peripheral blood. These receptors came from a human donor with COVID-19, enrolled during active disease. The donor label of this sample is uncertain. The CDR3 runs from the conserved cysteine through the conserved F or W. A D gene is named only where the DNA matches it firmly. Clone size is given for some rows only: seen once, a few or many times, or a class if the clone is expanded.

v_gene: TRBV3-1/TRBV3-2
d_gene: NA
j_gene: TRBJ2-5
abundance: NA
CDR3aa: CASSQRQAPGETQYF
CDR3nt: TGTGCCAGCAGCCAGCGACAGGCCCCCGGCGAGACCCAGTACTTC

v_gene: TRBV19
d_gene: TRBD1
j_gene: TRBJ2-7
abundance: NA
CDR3aa: CASSTRQGGYEQYF
CDR3nt: TGTGCCAGTAGTACCCGACAGGGCGGCTACGAGCAGTACTTC

v_gene: TRBV27
d_gene: NA
j_gene: TRBJ1-6
abundance: NA
CDR3aa: CASASGSYNSPLHF
CDR3nt: TGTGCCAGCGCCTCGGGCTCCTATAATTCACCCCTCCACTTT

v_gene: TRBV19
d_gene: TRBD1
j_gene: TRBJ1-5
abundance: NA
CDR3aa: CASSWTGGGQPQHF
CDR3nt: TGTGCCAGTAGCTGGACAGGGGGCGGTCAGCCCCAGCATTTT

v_gene: TRBV2
d_gene: NA
j_gene: TRBJ1-1
abundance: NA
CDR3aa: CASSQGNTEAFF
CDR3nt: TGTGCCAGCAGTCAGGGGAACACTGAAGCTTTCTTT

v_gene: TRBV5-1
d_gene: NA
j_gene: TRBJ2-6
abundance: NA
CDR3aa: CASSGRGVGGANVLTF
CDR3nt: TGCGCCAGCAGTGGCAGGGGGGTTGGCGGGGCCAACGTCCTGACTTTC

v_gene: TRBV6-1
d_gene: NA
j_gene: TRBJ2-5
abundance: NA
CDR3aa: CASSEKDKETQYF
CDR3nt: TGTGCCAGCAGTGAAAAGGACAAAGAGACCCAGTACTTC

v_gene: TRBV6-5
d_gene: TRBD1
j_gene: TRBJ2-7
abundance: NA
CDR3aa: CASSLGQLPSEQYF
CDR3nt: TGTGCCAGCAGTTTGGGACAGCTGCCTTCCGAGCAGTACTTC

v_gene: TRBV19
d_gene: NA
j_gene: TRBJ1-6
abundance: NA
CDR3aa: CASSFSPLYSPLHF
CDR3nt: TGTGCCAGTAGTTTCTCCCCCTTATATTCACCCCTCCACTTT

v_gene: TRBV7-9
d_gene: NA
j_gene: TRBJ2-7
abundance: once
CDR3aa: CASSPRTDHYEQYF
CDR3nt: TGTGCCAGCAGCCCCCGGACAGACCACTACGAGCAGTACTTC

v_gene: TRBV11-2
d_gene: TRBD1
j_gene: TRBJ2-7
abundance: NA
CDR3aa: CASSHRDSSSYEQYF
CDR3nt: TGTGCCAGCAGCCACCGGGACAGTAGCTCCTACGAGCAGTACTTC

v_gene: TRBV28
d_gene: NA
j_gene: TRBJ1-2
abundance: NA
CDR3aa: CASRQGNYGYTF
CDR3nt: TGTGCCAGCAGACAGGGAAATTATGGCTACACCTTC

v_gene: TRBV18
d_gene: NA
j_gene: TRBJ1-4
abundance: NA
CDR3aa: CASSPTPTENDEKLFF
CDR3nt: TGTGCCAGCTCACCCACTCCGACAGAAAATGATGAAAAACTGTTTTTT

v_gene: TRBV7-3
d_gene: NA
j_gene: TRBJ1-1
abundance: NA
CDR3aa: CASSLNGPGLNEAFF
CDR3nt: TGTGCCAGCAGCTTAAACGGACCGGGGTTGAATGAAGCTTTCTTT

v_gene: TRBV3-1/TRBV3-2
d_gene: TRBD2
j_gene: TRBJ2-5
abundance: NA
CDR3aa: CATGLAGGGETQYF
CDR3nt: TGTGCCACTGGACTAGCGGGAGGTGGGGAGACCCAGTACTTC

v_gene: TRBV6-5
d_gene: TRBD1
j_gene: TRBJ2-7
abundance: NA
CDR3aa: CASSYSNRPGGEQYF
CDR3nt: TGTGCCAGCAGTTACTCGAATCGGCCAGGGGGCGAGCAGTACTTC

v_gene: TRBV6-1
d_gene: TRBD1
j_gene: TRBJ1-5
abundance: NA
CDR3aa: CASSEEGAYNQPQHF
CDR3nt: TGTGCCAGCAGTGAAGAGGGGGCCTACAATCAGCCCCAGCATTTT

v_gene: TRBV28
d_gene: NA
j_gene: TRBJ1-1
abundance: few
CDR3aa: CASSQGGFEAFF
CDR3nt: TGTGCCAGCAGCCAGGGAGGGTTCGAAGCTTTCTTT

v_gene: TRBV12-3/TRBV12-4
d_gene: NA
j_gene: TRBJ2-4
abundance: NA
CDR3aa: CASRRHQNIQYF
CDR3nt: TGTGCCAGCAGACGACACCAAAACATTCAGTACTTC

v_gene: TRBV6-5
d_gene: NA
j_gene: TRBJ2-1
abundance: NA
CDR3aa: CASSLTFQSYNEQFF
CDR3nt: TGTGCCAGCAGTCTAACCTTCCAATCCTACAATGAGCAGTTCTTC

v_gene: TRBV19
d_gene: NA
j_gene: TRBJ2-3
abundance: once
CDR3aa: CASSSRRGRDTDTQYF
CDR3nt: TGTGCCAGTAGTAGTAGGAGAGGCAGAGACACAGATACGCAGTATTTT

v_gene: TRBV4-2
d_gene: NA
j_gene: TRBJ1-5
abundance: NA
CDR3aa: CASSQDGGSNQPQHF
CDR3nt: TGTGCCAGCAGCCAAGATGGCGGGAGCAATCAGCCCCAGCATTTT

v_gene: TRBV25-1
d_gene: TRBD1
j_gene: TRBJ1-2
abundance: NA
CDR3aa: CASSESGHRGLGGYTF
CDR3nt: TGTGCCAGCAGTGAATCGGGCCACAGGGGGCTTGGTGGCTACACCTTC

v_gene: TRBV25-1
d_gene: NA
j_gene: TRBJ2-7
abundance: once
CDR3aa: CASRVGGSSYEQYF
CDR3nt: TGTGCCAGCAGAGTGGGGGGAAGCTCCTACGAGCAGTACTTC

v_gene: TRBV7-2
d_gene: NA
j_gene: TRBJ2-3
abundance: NA
CDR3aa: CASSSGADTDTQYF
CDR3nt: TGTGCCAGCAGTTCAGGGGCCGACACAGATACGCAGTATTTT

v_gene: TRBV20-1
d_gene: TRBD1
j_gene: TRBJ2-6
abundance: NA
CDR3aa: CSASAQGRSGANVLTF
CDR3nt: TGCAGTGCTAGTGCACAGGGGCGCTCTGGGGCCAACGTCCTGACTTTC

v_gene: TRBV19
d_gene: NA
j_gene: TRBJ1-1
abundance: NA
CDR3aa: CASSTTLQGGVFF
CDR3nt: TGTGCCAGTAGTACCACACTACAGGGCGGTGTCTTCTTT